This T cell receptor beta chain came from a study of a mutant IDH1 vaccine in newly diagnosed glioma. Study as a whole: Vaccination started 4-6 weeks after radiotherapy alone, or with temozolomide cycles. Most patients had received both radiotherapy and temozolomide, the prior options being radiotherapy, temozolomide, or both.

The time point denotes: week 5, during vaccination. Every vaccination contained 300 ug of the mutant IDH1 20-mer peptide and was paired with topical imiquimod. Whole-study results and caveats: Among patients, roughly 95% showed immune responses induced by the vaccine.

This clone was counted a single time. Its antigen is unidentified. Assay used: immunoSEQ multiplex PCR; TCRdb lists only in-frame clones, some missing. The repertoire consists of 35,000 to 45,000 clones, with 75% to 85% occurring once and the leading ten covering about 12%. Germline V gene sequence: CDR1 SGHTA, CDR2 FQGNSA. The CDR3 loop spans 15 amino acids. V lost 0 bases, J lost 2 bases, and 8 bases lay in between. The sequencing here drew on PBMCs, taken from a glioma patient whose treatment included an IDH1 peptide vaccine. The rearrangement uses TRBV7-2 and TRBJ1-3, with D possibly TRBD1 on 6 matching bases. This clonotype was sampled from a man aged 50 or older with glioma. Here the CDR3 reads CASSLAAGAGNTIYF. The CDR3 coding sequence is TGTGCCAGCAGCTTAGCGGCAGGGGCTGGAAACACCATATATTTT.